These 11 T cell receptor beta chains share one sample of origin, sequenced in a study of cytomegalovirus exposure and HLA in healthy donors. The study ran its PCR with 60 Vbeta and 13 Jbeta primers. Repertoires were generated with immunoSEQ multiplex PCR, while TCRdb's copy carries only in-frame clones and drops some. Among some 90,000 clones listed, roughly 81% were seen once. Input material: PBMCs. The receptor source for this set is a man aged 40-49 years in good health and CMV-seronegative.

The CDR3 here is CASSEPFTQGRTEAFF. DNA of the CDR3: TGCGCCAGCAGTGAGCCATTTACACAGGGGCGCACTGAAGCTTTCTTT. The chain uses TRBV10-2 and TRBJ1-1; 7 nucleotides align to TRBD1. From germline, CDR1 is WSHSY and CDR2 SAAADI. V dropped 2 bases and J dropped 4; count of bases not matched to a gene: 10. This CDR3 region has 16 residues.

The V gene is TRBV4-3, the J gene TRBJ1-2; D is undetermined. V was shortened by 0 bases and J by 4 bases, with 9 bases between the two germline ends. The CDR3 contains 14 residues. The germline gives CDR1 LGHNA, CDR2 YSLEER. CDR3 region: CASSQEPVGYGYTF. DNA of the CDR3: TGCGCCAGCAGCCAAGAACCAGTTGGCTATGGCTACACCTTC.

The chain combines TRBV10-3 with TRBJ1-5; 10 bases map to TRBD1. CDR3 size: 21 residues. The germline CDR1 and CDR2 sequences are ENHRY and SYGVKD. Germline trimming cut 0 bases from V and 0 bases from J; bases unmatched to any gene: 14. The CDR3 loop is CAISESTSDRGLVGSNQPQHF. The CDR3 coding sequence is TGTGCCATCAGTGAGTCGACTAGTGACAGGGGGCTTGTGGGTAGCAATCAGCCCCAGCATTTT.

This clone was counted once. The V call is TRBV6-1, the J call TRBJ1-4; the match to TRBD1 covers 10 bases. The CDR3 spans 17 residues. V trimming: 4 bases; J trimming: 5 bases; junction bases outside the gene matches: 10. CDR1 is MNHNS, CDR2 SASEGT, per germline. The CDR3 region has the DNA TGTGCCAGCAGTGCCCGGGACAGGGGTTCCCCAAATGAAAAACTGTTTTTT. Encoded protein: CASSARDRGSPNEKLFF.

The CDR3 loop is CASSPTGGEEKLFF. The CDR3 coding sequence is TGTGCCAGCAGCCCGACAGGGGGTGAGGAAAAACTGTTTTTT. The chain combines TRBV7-2 with TRBJ1-4; 9 nucleotides align to TRBD1. CDR3 size: 14 residues. After removal of 5 bases from V and 8 bases from J, the junction contained 6 bases not matched to a gene. CDR1 is SGHTA and CDR2 is FQGNSA in the germline V gene.

V usage is TRBV28 and J usage is TRBJ1-4; 7 nucleotides line up with TRBD1. Trimming removed 4 bases from V and 3 bases from J; junction bases left unmatched: 5. CDR1 is MDHEN and CDR2 is SYDVKM in the germline V gene. This CDR3 has 15 residues. The CDR3 DNA sequence: TGTGCCAGCAGTTCACAGGGGACAGCTAATGAAAAACTGTTTTTT. This translates into CASSSQGTANEKLFF.

V gene TRBV5-1 combines with J gene TRBJ1-1, with 10 bases lining up with TRBD1. With V trimmed by 4 bases and J by 7 bases, 13 bases remained unmatched. There are 16 residues in the CDR3. Germline CDR1 SGHRS, CDR2 YFSETQ. The DNA for the CDR3 is TGCGCCAGCAGCCCATCCGGGACAGGGGTGTCCGATGAAGCTTTCTTT. Protein sequence: CASSPSGTGVSDEAFF.

The chain recombines TRBV2 with TRBJ2-2; tentatively, D is TRBD1 (6 bases). Germline V lookup: CDR1 SNHLY, CDR2 FYNNEI. Trimming cost V 5 bases and J 4 bases, with 11 bases left between them. This CDR3 is 14 amino acids long. CDR3 loop: CASSTGTRTGELFF. The DNA for the CDR3 is TGTGCCAGCAGTACGGGGACACGCACCGGGGAGCTGTTTTTT. The complete variable domain, with remaining parts taken from reference TRBV2 and TRBJ2-2, reads EPEVTQTPSHQVTQMGQEVILRCVPISNHLYFYWYRQILGQKVEFLVSFYNNEISEKSEIFDDQFSVERPDGSNFTLKIRSTKLEDSAMYFCASSTGTRTGELFFGEGSRLTVL.

This clone was found a few times. The rearrangement links TRBV5-5 to TRBJ2-5; 13 bases are shared with TRBD2. This CDR3 spans 16 amino acids. Unmatched junction bases numbered 2, after V lost 3 bases and J lost 0 bases. Germline lookup yields CDR1 SGHKS and CDR2 YYEKEE (reference sequence). CDR3 in amino acids: CASSWGLAGNQETQYF. Here the CDR3 DNA reads TGTGCCAGCAGCTGGGGACTAGCGGGGAACCAAGAGACCCAGTACTTC.

The rearrangement links TRBV6-1 to TRBJ1-5; no reliable D call. There are 15 residues in the CDR3. From germline, CDR1 is MNHNS and CDR2 SASEGT. Trimming cost V 1 base and J 2 bases, with 9 bases left between them. The CDR3 nucleotides are TGTGCCAGCAGTGAAGGCGGTGGAGGCAATCAGCCCCAGCATTTT. Translating gives CASSEGGGGNQPQHF.

The chain recombines TRBV30 with TRBJ2-2; 8 nucleotides line up with TRBD1. The trim removed 3 bases at V and 0 bases at J, leaving 3 bases unmatched. The germline V gene has CDR1 GTSNPN and CDR2 SVGIG (reference sequence). The CDR3 has 15 residues. The CDR3 region is CAWRPGQANTGELFF. CDR3 DNA: TGTGCCTGGAGGCCGGGACAGGCGAACACCGGGGAGCTGTTTTTT.